A selection of T cell receptor beta chains follows, all from one sample in a study of blood T cell repertoires in COVID-19. Sequencing used immunoSEQ multiplex PCR; TCRdb keeps in-frame clones, though not all of them. This table holds almost 250,000 clones, around 87% found once. The sample consisted of PBMCs or T cells enriched from blood (not recorded which). Receptors were obtained from a woman aged 45-60 years who had recovered from COVID-19. Each CDR3 is given with its conserved first and last residue. D genes are given only for firm matches.

V gene: TRBV25-1
J gene: TRBJ2-7
D gene: TRBD1
CDR3 DNA: TGTGCCAGCAGTGCAAGGACAGGGGGTGGGTCCTACGAGCAGTACTTC
CDR3 protein: CASSARTGGGSYEQYF

V gene: TRBV18
J gene: TRBJ2-2
D gene: -
CDR3 DNA: TGTGCCAGCTCACCCTCGACAGCGAACACCGGGGAGCTGTTTTTT
CDR3 protein: CASSPSTANTGELFF

V gene: TRBV11-2
J gene: TRBJ2-7
D gene: -
CDR3 DNA: TGTGCCAGCAGCTTGATCTCGACAGCTGCTTACGAGCAGTACTTC
CDR3 protein: CASSLISTAAYEQYF

V gene: TRBV28
J gene: TRBJ2-3
D gene: -
CDR3 DNA: TGTGCCAGCAGTTCTCGGACGGACTGGGATACGCAGTATTTT
CDR3 protein: CASSSRTDWDTQYF

V gene: TRBV15
J gene: TRBJ2-7
D gene: TRBD1
CDR3 DNA: TGTGCCACCAGCAGCACTTCCGGGACAGGGAACTCCTACGAGCAGTACTTC
CDR3 protein: CATSSTSGTGNSYEQYF

V gene: TRBV6-1
J gene: TRBJ1-1
D gene: -
CDR3 DNA: TGTGCCAGCAGTGAAGGGTACCCGGGGGAAGGTGCTGAAGCTTTCTTT
CDR3 protein: CASSEGYPGEGAEAFF

V gene: TRBV3-1/TRBV3-2
J gene: TRBJ2-1
D gene: -
CDR3 DNA: TGTGCCAGCAGCCAAGGACTGCCCCCACTGTCTCCTGAGCAGTTCTTC
CDR3 protein: CASSQGLPPLSPEQFF

V gene: TRBV5-1
J gene: TRBJ1-1
D gene: TRBD1
CDR3 DNA: TGCGCCAGCAGCTGGGGACAGATGAACACTGAAGCTTTCTTT
CDR3 protein: CASSWGQMNTEAFF

V gene: TRBV24-1
J gene: TRBJ1-5
D gene: TRBD1
CDR3 DNA: TGTGCCACCAGTTCTCGGACAGGGGGTGGGCAGCCCCAGCATTTT
CDR3 protein: CATSSRTGGGQPQHF

V gene: TRBV7-9
J gene: TRBJ2-1
D gene: -
CDR3 DNA: TGTGCCAGCAGCTCACGCCAGGTGGTCGGCTTTGAGCAGTTCTTC
CDR3 protein: CASSSRQVVGFEQFF

V gene: TRBV7-2
J gene: TRBJ2-7
D gene: -
CDR3 DNA: TGTGCCAGCAGCTTAGTTTCCGGGACTGAATACGAGCAGTACTTC
CDR3 protein: CASSLVSGTEYEQYF

V gene: TRBV5-1
J gene: TRBJ2-1
D gene: -
CDR3 DNA: TGCGCCAGCGATCCTGACGGGGTCCGACGGGGTGAGCAGTTCTTC
CDR3 protein: CASDPDGVRRGEQFF

V gene: TRBV5-1
J gene: TRBJ2-7
D gene: -
CDR3 DNA: TGCGCCAGCAGCTTGGATCTCTACGAGCAGTACTTC
CDR3 protein: CASSLDLYEQYF

V gene: TRBV10-3
J gene: TRBJ2-3
D gene: TRBD2
CDR3 DNA: TGTGCCATCAGAGACCTAGCGGGAGTTTCCGATACGCAGTATTTT
CDR3 protein: CAIRDLAGVSDTQYF

V gene: TRBV6-5
J gene: TRBJ2-1
D gene: -
CDR3 DNA: TGTGCCAGCAGTTACTCCAGGAACCCCCATGAGCAGTTCTTC
CDR3 protein: CASSYSRNPHEQFF

V gene: TRBV7-2
J gene: TRBJ1-1
D gene: TRBD1
CDR3 DNA: TGTGCCAGCAGCTTAGTGTTAGAATTTCCAGGGACAGGGCGTGAAGCTTTCTTT
CDR3 protein: CASSLVLEFPGTGREAFF